The 24 T cell receptor beta chains listed next were all sequenced from one sample in a study of Ad26.COV2.S vaccination and SARS-CoV-2 variants. Measured with immunoSEQ multiplex PCR; TCRdb has only the in-frame clones, and not every one. The repertoire holds approximately 400,000 clones, with roughly 94% as singletons. Source: peripheral blood, taken after recovery from COVID-19. These receptors were collected from a human donor who had recovered from COVID-19.

The CDR3 region has the DNA TGTGCCTGGATCTGTCGGACAGCGTACAATGAGCAGTTCTTC. It translates to CAWICRTAYNEQFF. V is TRBV30 and J is TRBJ2-1, with D possibly TRBD1 on 6 matching bases. V lost 4 bases and J lost 4, with 14 bases in between. The CDR3 is made up of 14 amino acids. Looked up from germline, CDR1 is GTSNPN and CDR2 is SVGIG (reference sequence).

The chain links TRBV12-3 or TRBV12-4 to TRBJ2-3, with D unclear. V gave up 7 bases and J gave up 1 base, with 3 bases separating them. The CDR3 length is 11 residues. This CDR3 reads CASTRTDTQYF. The CDR3 coding sequence is TGTGCCAGCACCCGCACAGATACGCAGTATTTT.

This chain uses TRBV6-1 with TRBJ2-1; TRBD2 matches 10 bases. This CDR3 comprises 14 residues. The ends lost 4 bases at V and 6 bases at J; junction bases unmatched: 3. CDR1 is MNHNS and CDR2 is SASEGT in the germline V gene. Written as DNA, the CDR3 is TGTGCCAGCAGTGGAGCGGGGGGGCGCAATGAGCAGTTCTTC. Translated: CASSGAGGRNEQFF.

The chain recombines TRBV6-1 with TRBJ1-5, with D unclear. CDR3 length: 14 residues. V lost 5 bases, J lost 1 base, and 9 bases lay in between. Per the germline V gene, CDR1 is MNHNS and CDR2 is SASEGT. This chain's CDR3 is CASSPSQSNQPQHF. The CDR3, as DNA: TGTGCCAGCAGTCCCTCCCAGAGCAATCAGCCCCAGCATTTT.

The chain couples TRBV6-2 or TRBV6-3 to TRBJ1-2; 7 nucleotides line up with TRBD1. Germline V gene data show CDR1 as MNHEY and CDR2 as SVGEGT. The CDR3 contains 19 residues. Losses at the gene ends were 4 bases for V and 6 bases for J; bases not matched to a gene: 23. CDR3 residues: CASSSRLSVTGQLVNGYTF. CDR3 bases: TGTGCCAGCAGTTCCCGCCTTTCGGTCACGGGACAGCTCGTTAATGGCTACACCTTC.

V gene TRBV5-1 combines with J gene TRBJ1-2; D unclear. Germline V CDR1 and CDR2: SGHRS, YFSETQ. This CDR3 contains 15 residues. Trimming removed 1 base from V and 5 bases from J, with 15 bases in between. The DNA of the CDR3 is TGCGCCAGCAGCTTGACTGATCGGGATATATATGGCTACACCTTC. It encodes CASSLTDRDIYGYTF.

This clone came up once. The V call is TRBV6-1, the J call TRBJ1-6; D is unresolved. The germline V gene encodes CDR1 MNHNS and CDR2 SASEGT. The CDR3 consists of 15 residues. Trimming stripped 2 bases from V and 8 bases from J, with 13 bases between. CDR3: CASSESGGGHSPLHF. The CDR3 coding sequence is TGTGCCAGCAGTGAATCAGGCGGTGGTCATTCACCCCTCCACTTT.

The chain combines TRBV9 with TRBJ1-2; tentative D call: TRBD1 (6 bases). The CDR3 extends over 18 amino acids. The V end was cut by 0 bases, the J end by 8 bases, with 26 bases between. The germline V gene encodes CDR1 SGDLS and CDR2 YYNGEE. CDR3 DNA: TGTGCCAGCAGCGTAGGGGGGCCAGGGGACGGACCCGTTGGGGGCTACACCTTC. It encodes CASSVGGPGDGPVGGYTF.

This chain uses TRBV7-3 with TRBJ2-2, with TRBD2 matching over 13 bases. V gave up 3 bases and J gave up 7 bases; unmatched junction bases: 5. The germline gives CDR1 SGHTA, CDR2 FQGTGA. The CDR3 covers 16 residues. CDR3 loop: CASSFERTSGGGELFF. In DNA form, the CDR3 reads TGTGCCAGCAGCTTCGAGAGGACTAGCGGGGGCGGGGAGCTGTTTTTT.

The count of this clone is one. This CDR3 reads CASTSGGYEQYF. The CDR3 DNA sequence: TGTGCCAGCACGTCCGGCGGGTACGAGCAGTACTTC. The J gene is TRBJ2-7, the V gene TRBV5-6; a weak D match, TRBD2 (5 bases). Germline loops: CDR1 SGHDT, CDR2 YYEEEE. The V and J ends lost 6 bases and 4 bases respectively, with 11 bases between them. The CDR3 totals 12 residues.

The chain couples TRBV5-6 to TRBJ2-7, with a tentative D call TRBD2 (7 bases). This CDR3 has 13 residues. Per germline, CDR1 SGHDT and CDR2 YYEEEE. V was clipped by 3 bases and J by 8 bases, with 15 bases between them. The CDR3 DNA reads TGTGCCAGCAGCTCTTGGGGGGGGCCCAAGCAGTACTTC. It translates to CASSSWGGPKQYF.

V gene TRBV7-9 combines with J gene TRBJ1-1, with 9 bases matching TRBD1. The CDR3 contains 15 residues. Germline values: CDR1 SEHNR, CDR2 FQNEAQ (reference sequence). J was trimmed by 1 base and V by 7 bases; bases with no gene match: 7. The CDR3 here is CASKEQGATNTEAFF. As DNA, the CDR3 is TGTGCCAGCAAAGAACAGGGGGCGACGAACACTGAAGCTTTCTTT. Combining the CDR3 with reference TRBV7-9 and TRBJ1-1 gives the whole variable domain DTGVSQNPRHKITKRGQNVTFRCDPISEHNRLYWYRQTLGQGPEFLTYFQNEAQLEKSRLLSDRFSAERPKGSFSTLEIQRTEQGDSAMYLCASKEQGATNTEAFFGQGTRLTVV.

The chain joins TRBV15 to TRBJ2-5; D not resolved. V shed 0 bases and J shed 0 bases, with 5 bases lying between them. CDR1 is LNHNV, CDR2 YYDKDF, per germline (reference sequence). The CDR3 sequence is 14 residues long. The CDR3 spells CATSRDQNQETQYF. CDR3 nucleotide sequence: TGTGCCACCAGCAGAGATCAAAACCAAGAGACCCAGTACTTC.

The chain joins TRBV29-1 to TRBJ2-5, with 7 bases identical to TRBD1. Germline-derived CDR1 and CDR2 are SQVTM and ANQGSEA. This CDR3 is 16 amino acids long. Trimming took 3 bases from V and 5 from J; bases not matched to a gene: 15. CDR3 nucleotide sequence: TGCAGCGTTGAGGTAATAGGGAGACAGGGCGGTGAGACCCAGTACTTC. This gives the protein CSVEVIGRQGGETQYF.

The sample holds a few counts of this clone. V and J are TRBV27 and TRBJ2-2; D is ambiguous. The CDR3 loop spans 12 amino acids. Trimming left V 3 bases short and J 2 bases short, with 1 base between. Germline V gene data show CDR1 as MNHEY and CDR2 as SMNVEV (reference sequence). CDR3 in DNA: TGTGCCAGCAGTTTCAACACCGGGGAGCTGTTTTTT. Encoded protein: CASSFNTGELFF.

This clone is a singleton in its sample. The rearrangement uses TRBV5-4 and TRBJ1-1; TRBD1 agrees at 7 bases. Losses at the gene ends were 2 bases for V and 5 bases for J; bases not matched to a gene: 6. The CDR3 runs to 14 residues. The germline gives CDR1 SGHNT, CDR2 YYREEE (reference sequence). CDR3 DNA: TGTGCCAGCAGCTTCCAGGGGGAATTAACTGAAGCTTTCTTT. Translated, it gives CASSFQGELTEAFF.

The chain recombines TRBV5-4 with TRBJ1-1; 7 nucleotides line up with TRBD1. The CDR3 is 14 amino acids. The germline V gene encodes CDR1 SGHNT and CDR2 YYREEE (reference sequence). Losses at the gene ends were 4 bases for V and 2 bases for J; bases not matched to a gene: 5. The CDR3 DNA reads as TGTGCCAGCAGCACTGACAGGGATAACACTGAAGCTTTCTTT. Protein sequence: CASSTDRDNTEAFF.

The chain links TRBV25-1 to TRBJ2-2; 9 positions agree with TRBD2. V lost 4 bases, J lost 7 bases, and 7 bases stayed unmatched. This CDR3 has 15 amino acids. From germline, CDR1 is MGHDK and CDR2 SYGVNS. CDR3 sequence (DNA): TGTGCCAGCAGTGGTATGCGGGGGGGCAACGGGGAGCTGTTTTTT. Amino acid sequence: CASSGMRGGNGELFF.

The CDR3 nucleotides read TGCGCCAGCAGCCAAGGGGGTGGGTATGGCTACACCTTC. It translates to CASSQGGGYGYTF. The chain combines TRBV4-1 with TRBJ1-2; D is unresolved. This CDR3 region has 13 residues. V lost 1 base, J lost 5 bases, and 8 bases lay in between. Germline V gives CDR1 MGHRA, CDR2 YSYEKL.

The chain joins TRBV28 to TRBJ1-3; D is undetermined. Trimming left V 11 bases short and J 0 bases short, with 8 bases between. The germline V gene has CDR1 MDHEN and CDR2 SYDVKM. The CDR3 has 12 amino acids. Here the CDR3 reads CASGVSGNTIYF. In DNA form, the CDR3 reads TGTGCCTCGGGAGTCTCTGGAAACACCATATATTTT.

This sequence joins TRBV6-1 and TRBJ2-7, with 7 bases fitting TRBD2. CDR1 MNHNS and CDR2 SASEGT come from the germline V gene. The V gene end was trimmed by 3 bases and the J gene end by 2 bases; junction bases not matched to a gene: 10. CDR3 length: 16 amino acids. The DNA of the CDR3 is TGTGCCAGCAGTGACCCTCGGGCTAGCGGAACCTACGAGCAGTACTTC. As protein: CASSDPRASGTYEQYF.

This chain links TRBV6-5 with TRBJ2-1; 11 positions match TRBD2. This CDR3 has 16 amino acids. After removal of 3 bases from V and 9 bases from J, the junction contained 10 bases not matched to a gene. From germline, CDR1 is MNHEY and CDR2 SVGAGI. The CDR3 loop is CASSYSGGESRPEQFF. CDR3 nucleotide sequence: TGTGCCAGCAGTTATAGCGGGGGGGAGAGTCGCCCTGAGCAGTTCTTC.

This chain connects TRBV3-1 (or the pseudogene TRBV3-2) to TRBJ2-1, with 13 bases that match TRBD2. Trimming at V came to 4 bases and at J to 5 bases, leaving 8 bases not matched to a gene. The CDR3 runs to 17 residues. Germline V gene data show CDR1 as LGHDT and CDR2 as YNNKEL (reference sequence). The CDR3 here is CASSPRLAGGRNNEQFF. The CDR3 DNA is TGTGCCAGCAGCCCCCGACTAGCGGGGGGAAGGAACAATGAGCAGTTCTTC.

The V call is TRBV5-6, the J call TRBJ1-2; D ambiguous. CDR1 and CDR2 (germline): SGHDT, YYEEEE. CDR3 length: 12 residues. The V and J ends lost 0 bases and 7 bases respectively, with 7 bases between them. The DNA of the CDR3 is TGTGCCAGCAGCTTGGCCATGGTTGGCTACACCTTC. Amino acids: CASSLAMVGYTF.